This T cell receptor beta chain was profiled in a study of blood T cell repertoires in COVID-19. Study-level information: Specimens from acute and convalescent COVID-19 originated in the United States, Italy and Spain.

As originally analysed: Quantification of nucleated cells was approximated via reference gene primer amplification. The method was immunoSEQ multiplex PCR; TCRdb's version includes in-frame clones alone and lacks a portion of them. The V and J calls and the clone size are those of that table, but D and trimming were determined from the DNA. The sample contains approximately 220,000 clones, about four fifths of which appear only once. V lost 4 bases, J lost 5 bases, and 12 bases lay in between. The length of the CDR3 is 13 residues. Germline V gene data show CDR1 as LGHDT and CDR2 as YNNKEL (reference sequence).

This clonotype was obtained from an older woman with acute or convalescent COVID-19. Sequences were obtained from peripheral blood. The chain joins TRBV3-1 (or the pseudogene TRBV3-2) to TRBJ2-7; TRBD2 might be the D (6 bases). CDR3 DNA sequence: TGTGCCAGCAGCCCGTGGGGGGAAAACGAGCAGTACTTC. This translates into CASSPWGENEQYF.